This T cell receptor beta chain is drawn from a study of shared clonotypes between healthy human individuals. Study information: Plates per donor: three CD4 naive, three CD4 memory, two CD8 naive, one CD8 memory. Overall study results and limits: Blood alone was sampled, and tissue repertoires likely differ. Enrolling few donors narrowed the genetic and exposure-history diversity that was represented.

Germline V lookup: CDR1 MNHEY, CDR2 SMNVEV (reference sequence). The J segment lost 5 bases and the V segment lost 4 bases, leaving 15 bases of the junction unmatched. This CDR3 has 17 amino acids. Points on this clone: Its specificity is unknown.

CD45RO-negative, CCR7-positively selected cells formed the naive CD8 fraction, excluding terminally differentiated effector memory CD45RA+ cells. How the authors handled the data: ImmunoSEQ output lacked quality scores and full-length reads, limiting matched filtering. Assay used: immunoSEQ multiplex PCR; TCRdb lists only in-frame clones, some missing. That table is the source of V, J and clone size, and D and trimming were worked out from the DNA. The sample has around 1.9 million clones, about 92% seen once. The receptor was derived from a man aged 18 to 30 in good health. Some clones in this sample may be carry-over from other donors' samples. Sequencing was done on a sample of naive CD8+ T cells from PBMCs. The chain uses TRBV27 and TRBJ2-7; 9 nucleotides agree with TRBD2. Here the CDR3 reads CASSSLDIAGASHEQYF. The CDR3 DNA reads as TGTGCCAGCAGTTCCCTGGATATAGCGGGAGCTTCCCACGAGCAGTACTTC.